The clone carrying this T cell receptor (beta chain) has more than one count but fewer than ten. Antigen unknown. This sample stems from a study of T-cell reconstitution after alpha-beta-depleted transplantation in children. Study-level findings and limits: Recipient T cells and thymic progenitors that survived gave rise to the high TCRbeta diversity observed at day 60 in some patients.

This CDR3 is 17 amino acids long. V was clipped by 2 bases and J by 7 bases, with 27 bases between them. Germline values: CDR1 DFQATT, CDR2 SNEGSKA (reference sequence). Unique molecular identifiers tagged the TCRbeta library. A single record per CDR3 protein comes from TCRdb applying MiXCR to the PCR reads. This sample has some 350,000 distinct CDR3 sequences, with around 15% found just once. This receptor was taken from a male patient aged 2-10 years who had a stem cell transplant for acute lymphoblastic leukemia, so the T cells may come from the graft donor. The material sequenced was PBMCs, mostly from graft donor cells, taken 360 days after TCRalphabeta/CD19-depleted stem cell transplant. This rearrangement joins TRBV20-1 to TRBJ2-7; D is possibly TRBD1 or TRBD2 (6 bases each). The CDR3 sequence is CSARFGGRRVAEGEQYF. CDR3 bases: TGCAGTGCTAGATTCGGGGGCAGGCGGGTAGCGGAGGGAGAGCAGTACTTC.